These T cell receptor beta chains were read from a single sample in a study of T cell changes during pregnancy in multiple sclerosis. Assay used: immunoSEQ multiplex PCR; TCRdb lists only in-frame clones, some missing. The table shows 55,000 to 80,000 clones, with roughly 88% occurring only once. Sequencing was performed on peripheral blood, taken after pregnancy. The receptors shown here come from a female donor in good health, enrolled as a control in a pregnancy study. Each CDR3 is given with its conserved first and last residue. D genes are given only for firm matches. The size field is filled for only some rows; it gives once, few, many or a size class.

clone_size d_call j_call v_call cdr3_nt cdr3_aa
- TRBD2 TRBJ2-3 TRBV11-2 TGTGCCAGCAGCTTAGCCACCACAGTAGCGGGGGCCCGCACAGATACGCAGTATTTT CASSLATTVAGARTDTQYF
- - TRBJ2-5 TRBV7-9 TGTGCCAGCAGCTTCGACAGTGGACCACAAGAGACCCAGTACTTC CASSFDSGPQETQYF
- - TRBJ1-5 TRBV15 TGTGCCACCAGCCCTCAGGGAACGAATCAGCCCCAGCATTTT CATSPQGTNQPQHF
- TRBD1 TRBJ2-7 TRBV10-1 TGCGCCAGCAGTATGACCGGGACAGATCCCTACGAGCAGTACTTC CASSMTGTDPYEQYF
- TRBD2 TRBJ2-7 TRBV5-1 TGCGCCAGCAGCCTGACTAGCGAGACCGCCTACGAGCAGTACTTC CASSLTSETAYEQYF
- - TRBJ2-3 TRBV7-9 TGTGCCAGCAGCTCCATGCGGGTGGATACGCAGTATTTT CASSSMRVDTQYF
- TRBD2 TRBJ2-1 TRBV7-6 TGTGCCAGCAGCCCACTAGCGGGAGGGCGGGGTGAGCAGTTCTTC CASSPLAGGRGEQFF
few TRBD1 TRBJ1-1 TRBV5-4 TGTGCCAGCAGCGCGGGACAGGGTTTAGTGAACACTGAAGCTTTCTTT CASSAGQGLVNTEAFF
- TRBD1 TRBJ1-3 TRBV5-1 TGCGCCAGCAGCCCGGGACAGGTATCTGGAAACACCATATATTTT CASSPGQVSGNTIYF
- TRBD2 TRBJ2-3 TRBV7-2 TGTGCCAGCAGCTTAGTCCCCGCTAGCGGGGGGAGCACAGATACGCAGTATTTT CASSLVPASGGSTDTQYF
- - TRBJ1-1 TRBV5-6 TGTGCCAGCAGCTTGATTCTTTTGAACACTGAAGCTTTCTTT CASSLILLNTEAFF
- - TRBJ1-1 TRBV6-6 TGTGCCAACCGACCGACAGCGAACACTGAAGCTTTCTTT CANRPTANTEAFF
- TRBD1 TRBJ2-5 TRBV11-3 TGTGCCAGCAGCGGACAGGGCCAGAGGGGGGAGACCCAGTACTTC CASSGQGQRGETQYF
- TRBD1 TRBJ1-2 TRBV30 TGTGCCTGGGGGAGACAGGGGGGGTCGGATGGCTACACCTTC CAWGRQGGSDGYTF